This TCR beta chain comes out of a study of T cell responses to AZD1222 COVID-19 vaccine (dated by TCRdb to about 2021). General notes on the study: A total of around 240 trial participants underwent TCR sequencing, of whom roughly 210 had received two doses of AZD1222 and some 26 had received two doses of the MenACWY control vaccine. Trial participants were enrolled into age subgroups of 18-55, 56-69 and 70-plus years, which contained about 150, 27 and 61 TCR-sequenced participants, respectively.

Overall study outcomes, separate from this receptor: After two AZD1222 doses, spike-specific TCR breadth and depth were significantly higher than at day 0 and than in MenACWY recipients. In the small 56-69-year group, the increase in depth fell short of significance, most likely because of low power. Participants were mostly white British and included more females than males, and it was suggested by the authors that clonal diversity may have been underestimated. The whole spike protein was spanned by vaccine-associated CD4 TCRs, and dominant responses were seen in regions 160-218 and 743-854. Only 5 to 7 AZD1222 recipients were SARS-CoV-2 seropositive at baseline, limiting conclusions about previously exposed vaccinees. Epitopes outside the regions mutated in the B.1.351 and B.1.1.7 variants were reportedly recognized by nearly half of the unique spike-specific TCRs. Because no day 14 peak-response samples were available, the repertoires could be characterized only after the peak T cell response.

The CDR3 regions of human TCRbeta chains were analyzed by immunosequencing. The authors' analysis ran thus. TCRs in the repertoires were compared against a reference library of SARS-CoV-2-specific TCRs that had been generated with the MIRA antigen-specificity platform. Breadth was defined as the fraction of unique TCRs that were SARS-CoV-2-associated, and depth was defined as the fraction of total T cells that were SARS-CoV-2-associated. Using the MIRA data, each spike-specific TCR was assigned both to the spike region to which the TCR was reactive and to a CD4 or CD8 class. Log10-transformed breadth and depth values were compared by one-way ANOVA with Sidak's multiple comparisons tests. Drawn from immuneACCESS, this table holds only the in-frame rearrangements with V and J called that TCRdb kept. Clones are partly lost; checked studies trace under half to an unresolved V gene and leave the rest unexplained. Clone size and V and J calls were adopted from that table, with D and trimming inferred from the DNA. The sample yields some 110,000 clones; roughly 87% were counted once. The biggest ten clones account for 35% to 45% of the sample.

V is reduced by 10 bases and J by 4 bases, leaving a spacing of 13 bases between them. Reading the germline V gene gives CDR1 MGHRA and CDR2 YSYEKL. The CDR3 starts with the cysteine, ends with the phenylalanine, and has 12 residues. Of the read, only the CDR3 DNA is kept; its 36 bases are in frame from base 1. Taken with the paper, the label for time point translates to: about 28 days (+/-7) after the second vaccine dose. AZD1222 recipients given second doses at about 4 weeks or at about 12 weeks were pooled, since spike-specific TCR depth and breadth were not found to differ between the two schedules. Samples from vaccinated people were obtained from the UK trials COV001 and COV002, which included a single-blind randomized controlled phase 2/3 trial of AZD1222 (ChAdOx1 nCoV-19) in healthy adults. Trial participant PBMC samples were collected at day 0 and day 28 after the second dose for TCRbeta chain sequencing.

Concerning this clone itself: What this receptor recognizes is not known. No much larger clone is present one base from it, and per-base qualities are unavailable.

This sample comprised peripheral blood, obtained 28 days after the second AZD1222 dose. The sequence was collected from an adult who received the AZD1222 COVID-19 vaccine. The sequence joins TRBV4-1 to TRBJ1-2, and perhaps TRBD1 as D gene, on 6 matching bases. Here the CDR3 is given as CATRGGSYGYTF. The nucleotides are TGCGCCACCCGAGGGGGATCCTATGGCTACACCTTC.